The rows below give T cell receptor beta chains drawn from one sample of a study of blood T cell repertoires in COVID-19. Method: immunoSEQ multiplex PCR; TCRdb's copy keeps in-frame clones and lacks some. The repertoire includes over 100,000 clones, around nine tenths of them detected once, and approximately 20% sits in the top ten. Sequences were obtained from peripheral blood. These receptors all stem from a human donor with acute or convalescent COVID-19. The donor label of this sample is uncertain. CDR3s include the opening cysteine and the closing phenylalanine or tryptophan. D genes are given only for firm matches. Rows may omit the clone size; those that give it use once, few, many or a size class.

j_gene	d_gene	abundance	v_gene	CDR3aa	CDR3nt
TRBJ1-1	-	-	TRBV7-3	CASSLSMNTEAFF	TGTGCCAGCAGCTTATCCATGAACACTGAAGCTTTCTTT
TRBJ2-5	-	-	TRBV21-1	CASSKICTAQESQYF	TGTGCCAGCAGCAAAATATGTACAGCCCAAGAGTCCCAGTACTTC
TRBJ1-4	TRBD1	once	TRBV12-3/TRBV12-4	CACRDRGEKLFF	TGTGCCTGTCGGGACAGGGGTGAAAAACTGTTTTTT
TRBJ1-1	-	-	TRBV2	CASSGRGTEAFF	TGTGCCAGCAGTGGAAGAGGAACTGAAGCTTTCTTT
TRBJ1-3	-	-	TRBV7-2	CASSFQGGNTIYF	TGTGCCAGCAGCTTCCAGGGCGGAAACACCATATATTTT
TRBJ1-5	-	once	TRBV28	CASTRGSRPHQPQHF	TGTGCCAGCACCCGCGGGTCAAGACCCCATCAGCCCCAGCATTTT
TRBJ2-1	TRBD2	-	TRBV11-3	CASSLGTSGNEQFF	TGTGCCAGCAGCTTAGGCACTAGCGGCAATGAGCAGTTCTTC
TRBJ2-3	-	once	TRBV19	CASMPSRTGLTQYF	TGTGCCAGTATGCCATCCCGGACTGGCCTTACGCAGTATTTT
TRBJ1-1	-	-	TRBV27	CASSPQGGTEAFF	TGTGCCAGCAGTCCGCAGGGAGGCACTGAAGCTTTCTTT
TRBJ2-2	-	-	TRBV27	CAPKVIAVGKGAGELFF	TGTGCTCCAAAGGTGATTGCGGTGGGAAAGGGGGCCGGGGAGCTGTTTTTT
TRBJ1-3	-	-	TRBV27	CASSRAAFGNTIYF	TGTGCCAGCAGTCGAGCGGCCTTCGGAAACACCATATATTTT
TRBJ1-6	-	-	TRBV30	CAWSEAGRSYNSPLHF	TGTGCCTGGAGTGAGGCAGGGCGCTCCTATAATTCACCCCTCCACTTT
TRBJ1-4	-	-	TRBV6-5	CASRTGNNEKLFF	TGTGCCAGCAGAACAGGGAATAATGAAAAACTGTTTTTT
TRBJ1-4	-	-	TRBV7-2	CASSLLGVATNEKLFF	TGTGCCAGCAGCTTACTCGGGGTGGCGACTAATGAAAAACTGTTTTTT
TRBJ1-3	-	-	TRBV24-1	CATQGLSGLRGTIYF	TGTGCCACCCAAGGTCTTTCAGGGCTTCGAGGCACCATATATTTT
TRBJ2-1	TRBD2	-	TRBV9	CASSAGTNPYNEQFF	TGTGCCAGCAGCGCTGGGACTAATCCCTACAATGAGCAGTTCTTC
TRBJ1-6	-	-	TRBV10-3	CAISESGREYSPLHF	TGTGCCATCAGTGAGTCAGGCAGGGAATATTCACCCCTCCACTTT
TRBJ1-1	TRBD1	-	TRBV15	CATSSFRTGAMNTEAFF	TGTGCCACCAGCAGCTTTCGGACAGGGGCAATGAACACTGAAGCTTTCTTT
TRBJ1-6	-	-	TRBV4-3	CASSLRQPNSPLHF	TGCGCCAGCAGCCTGAGACAGCCTAATTCACCCCTCCACTTT
TRBJ1-1	-	-	TRBV7-2	CASSLFGYAAFF	TGTGCCAGCAGCTTATTCGGGTACGCGGCTTTCTTT
TRBJ1-2	TRBD1	once	TRBV5-1	CASSPSDRSVYGYTF	TGCGCCAGCAGCCCTTCGGACAGGAGTGTCTATGGCTACACCTTC
TRBJ1-6	TRBD1	-	TRBV4-1	CASSPFGTVGNSPLHF	TGCGCCAGCAGCCCATTCGGGACAGTTGGGAATTCACCCCTCCACTTT
TRBJ2-1	TRBD1	-	TRBV5-1	CASSLIGTGAYNEQFF	TGCGCCAGCAGCTTGATAGGGACAGGGGCCTACAATGAGCAGTTCTTC
TRBJ1-5	TRBD1	once	TRBV3-1/TRBV3-2	CASSQDYPTGASPQPQHF	TGTGCCAGCAGCCAAGATTACCCCACAGGGGCGAGTCCTCAGCCCCAGCATTTT
TRBJ2-7	-	-	TRBV18	CASSPSKGAYEQYF	TGTGCCAGCTCACCATCTAAGGGGGCCTACGAGCAGTACTTC
TRBJ1-6	-	-	TRBV28	CASSPDRDSPLHF	TGTGCCAGCAGCCCCGACAGAGATTCACCCCTCCACTTT
TRBJ2-2	TRBD2	-	TRBV7-9	CASSIGVLAGGLTGELFF	TGTGCCAGCAGCATAGGAGTACTAGCGGGGGGCCTCACCGGGGAGCTGTTTTTT
TRBJ2-5	-	-	TRBV7-4	CASSLGGVGETQYF	TGTGCCAGCAGCTTGGGGGGAGTCGGTGAGACCCAGTACTTC
TRBJ2-3	-	-	TRBV2	CASSEGRPVTDTQYF	TGTGCCAGCAGTGAAGGTCGCCCAGTCACAGATACGCAGTATTTT
TRBJ1-6	-	-	TRBV5-5	CASSLAGDTYNSPLHF	TGTGCCAGCAGCTTGGCCGGGGACACCTATAATTCACCCCTCCACTTT
TRBJ1-6	TRBD1	once	TRBV28	CASRPGQGGSPLHF	TGTGCCAGCAGACCCGGACAGGGAGGCTCACCCCTCCACTTT
TRBJ1-1	-	-	TRBV3-1/TRBV3-2	CASSQERGAAFF	TGTGCCAGCAGCCAAGAGCGGGGTGCAGCTTTCTTT
TRBJ2-7	-	-	TRBV28	CASSLTGTAGEQYF	TGTGCCAGCAGTTTAACAGGGACGGCTGGCGAGCAGTACTTC
TRBJ1-1	-	few	TRBV12-3/TRBV12-4	CASSFYGGEAFF	TGTGCCAGCAGTTTCTACGGTGGTGAAGCTTTCTTT
TRBJ1-3	-	-	TRBV7-9	CASSIWGQNTIYF	TGTGCCAGTAGCATATGGGGGCAAAACACCATATATTTT
TRBJ2-5	TRBD2	once	TRBV30	CAWSLGLAGVQETQYF	TGTGCCTGGAGTTTAGGACTAGCGGGAGTCCAGGAGACCCAGTACTTC
TRBJ1-5	-	-	TRBV19	CASSTPRGERSNQPQHF	TGTGCCAGTAGTACGCCCCGGGGGGAGAGGAGCAATCAGCCCCAGCATTTT
TRBJ1-4	-	-	TRBV5-1	CASSYNDRSNEKLFF	TGCGCCAGCAGTTATAATGACAGGAGTAATGAAAAACTGTTTTTT
TRBJ2-6	-	-	TRBV2	CASRKSSGANVLTF	TGTGCCAGCCGCAAGAGCTCTGGGGCCAACGTCCTGACTTTC
TRBJ1-1	-	-	TRBV4-1	CASSQSDTEAFF	TGCGCCAGCAGCCAGTCAGACACTGAAGCTTTCTTT
TRBJ2-3	-	-	TRBV7-2	CASSLVNTDTQYF	TGTGCCAGCAGCTTAGTCAACACAGATACGCAGTATTTT
TRBJ2-7	-	few	TRBV29-1	CSVRLGRYEQYF	TGCAGCGTTCGACTAGGACGTTACGAGCAGTACTTC
TRBJ1-6	-	-	TRBV3-1/TRBV3-2	CASSPADGSPLHF	TGTGCCAGCAGCCCCGCGGATGGGTCACCCCTCCACTTT
TRBJ2-2	-	-	TRBV27	CASSLWVGREDTGELFF	TGTGCCAGCAGTTTATGGGTAGGGCGGGAAGACACCGGGGAGCTGTTTTTT
TRBJ1-1	-	-	TRBV7-9	CASSLGHTGNTEAFF	TGTGCCAGCAGCTTAGGTCACACAGGAAACACTGAAGCTTTCTTT
TRBJ2-1	-	-	TRBV4-1	CASSRGVGLSSYNEQFF	TGCGCCAGCAGCCGAGGCGTAGGACTAAGCTCCTACAATGAGCAGTTCTTC
TRBJ2-5	-	-	TRBV19	CASSIEVLSQGTQYF	TGTGCCAGTAGTATAGAAGTCCTCAGCCAGGGGACCCAGTACTTC
TRBJ1-1	-	-	TRBV28	CASSPRGMNTEAFF	TGTGCCAGCAGTCCCCGCGGAATGAACACTGAAGCTTTCTTT